The next 21 T cell receptor beta chains were all read from a single sample in a study of T cell responses to AZD1222 COVID-19 vaccine. Assay: immunoSEQ multiplex PCR; the TCRdb copy retains only in-frame clones and omits some. The sample lists 85,000 to 100,000 clones, 80% to 90% occurring once. This specimen was peripheral blood, taken on day 0 of AZD1222 vaccination. The receptors come from an adult in good health.

The genes are TRBV5-6 and TRBJ1-2, with a tentative D call TRBD1 (6 bases). CDR3 length: 13 residues. CDR1 is SGHDT, CDR2 YYEEEE, per germline. V lost 6 bases to trimming and J lost 6 bases, with 15 bases between them. The CDR3: CASTGGRVHGYTF. The CDR3 bases are TGTGCCAGCACCGGGGGCCGGGTTCATGGCTACACCTTC.

In its sample, this clone was seen a few times. This sequence joins TRBV7-8 and TRBJ1-5, with D maybe TRBD1 (6 bases). Per the germline V gene, CDR1 is SGHVS and CDR2 is FQNEAQ. The CDR3 loop spans 15 amino acids. V was trimmed by 2 bases and J by 4 bases, leaving 12 bases between them. This chain's CDR3 is CASSLSGQRNQPQHF. The CDR3, as DNA: TGTGCCAGCAGCTTATCCGGACAGCGGAATCAGCCCCAGCATTTT.

V is TRBV7-6 and J is TRBJ2-1, with 9 bases lining up with TRBD2. V shed 5 bases, J shed 6 bases, and the junction held 8 bases outside the gene matches. This CDR3 region has 15 residues. Germline assignment: CDR1 SGHVS and CDR2 FNYEAQ. CDR3 residues: CASSRSGGSANEQFF. In DNA, the CDR3 is TGTGCCAGCAGCAGAAGCGGGGGGTCCGCCAATGAGCAGTTCTTC.

The chain carries TRBV5-4 and TRBJ2-7; 10 bases align to TRBD1. J lost 3 bases, V lost 4 bases, and 7 bases had no gene match. The CDR3 runs to 15 residues. Germline CDR1 reads SGHNT; CDR2 reads YYREEE (reference sequence). The CDR3 DNA sequence: TGTGCCAGCAGCACTGGACAGGGGGAAGGCTACGAGCAGTACTTC. Amino acid sequence: CASSTGQGEGYEQYF. Complete variable domain (other parts from reference TRBV5-4 and TRBJ2-7): ETGVTQSPTHLIKTRGQQVTLRCSSQSGHNTVSWYQQALGQGPQFIFQYYREEENGRGNFPPRFSGLQFPNYSSELNVNALELDDSALYLCASSTGQGEGYEQYFGPGTRLTVT.

The V call is TRBV27, the J call TRBJ1-1; no clear D. Germline V gene lookup returns CDR1 MNHEY and CDR2 SMNVEV (reference sequence). Trimming took off 4 bases at V and 5 bases at J, with 23 bases between the two ends. The CDR3 sequence is 17 residues long. CDR3 amino acids: CASSSSNGPGAETEAFF. The CDR3 nucleotides read TGTGCCAGCAGTTCTAGTAATGGCCCCGGCGCGGAGACTGAAGCTTTCTTT.

This chain uses TRBV5-1 with TRBJ2-7; perhaps TRBD2 as D (6 bases). V was cut by 0 bases and J by 5 bases, with 9 bases left in between. The CDR3 spans 13 residues. The germline gives CDR1 SGHRS, CDR2 YFSETQ. CDR3 coding DNA: TGCGCCAGCAGCTTGGCGGGGGTCCACGAGCAGTACTTC. This gives the protein CASSLAGVHEQYF.

V is TRBV7-6 and J is TRBJ2-7, with TRBD2 matching 7 bases. Germline V gene lookup returns CDR1 SGHVS and CDR2 FNYEAQ. The CDR3 is made up of 15 amino acids. J lost 3 bases, V lost 4 bases, and 9 bases had no gene match. The CDR3 loop is CASSSGPGGNYEQYF. The DNA for the CDR3 is TGTGCCAGCAGCTCGGGGCCCGGGGGGAACTACGAGCAGTACTTC.

A single count supports this clone. CDR3: CATELYGYTF. The CDR3 DNA reads as TGTGCCACAGAGCTCTATGGCTACACCTTC. The chain combines TRBV7-2 with TRBJ1-2, with D hard to call. There are 10 residues in the CDR3. Germline V gives CDR1 SGHTA, CDR2 FQGNSA. Trimming took 10 bases from V and 4 from J, leaving 7 bases between them. The full variable domain, rest sourced from reference TRBV7-2 and TRBJ1-2, is GAGVSQSPSNKVTEKGKDVELRCDPISGHTALYWYRQSLGQGLEFLIYFQGNSAPDKSGLPSDRFSAERTGGSVSTLTIQRTQQEDSAVYLCATELYGYTFGSGTRLTVV.

A remark on this clone: The sample holds other DNA sequences that translate to the same CDR3. The J gene is TRBJ2-7, the V gene TRBV7-9; D gene uncertain. Germline V lookup: CDR1 SEHNR, CDR2 FQNEAQ (reference sequence). The CDR3 covers 13 residues. V gave up 5 bases and J gave up 1 base, with 9 bases separating them. CDR3 bases: TGTGCCAGCAGCCTCGAGAGTTCCTACGAGCAGTACTTC. Translated, it gives CASSLESSYEQYF.

The chain links TRBV2 to TRBJ1-2; the match to TRBD1 covers 7 bases. Germline CDR1 and CDR2: SNHLY and FYNNEI. With V trimmed by 5 bases and J by 4 bases, 7 bases remained unmatched. The CDR3 is 14 amino acids. CDR3 loop: CASSQNRGGYGYTF. In nucleotides, the CDR3 is TGTGCCAGCAGTCAGAACAGGGGTGGCTATGGCTACACCTTC. Using reference TRBV2 and TRBJ1-2 for the parts outside the CDR3, the full variable domain is EPEVTQTPSHQVTQMGQEVILRCVPISNHLYFYWYRQILGQKVEFLVSFYNNEISEKSEIFDDQFSVERPDGSNFTLKIRSTKLEDSAMYFCASSQNRGGYGYTFGSGTRLTVV.

The chain joins TRBV9 to TRBJ2-3; 8 nucleotides agree with TRBD2. Germline V CDR1 and CDR2: SGDLS, YYNGEE. V lost 0 bases to trimming and J lost 5 bases; unmatched junction nucleotides: 8. CDR3 length: 16 amino acids. The CDR3 protein is CASSVDPGRAIDTQYF. The CDR3 DNA sequence: TGTGCCAGCAGCGTAGATCCCGGGAGGGCCATAGATACGCAGTATTTT.

This clone has a handful of counts. V and J are TRBV5-1 and TRBJ2-1, with 7 positions matching TRBD1. There are 15 residues in the CDR3. Germline values: CDR1 SGHRS, CDR2 YFSETQ. V was clipped by 2 bases and J by 5 bases; unmatched bases: 7. Written as DNA, the CDR3 is TGCGCCAGCAGCTTCCTAACAGGGACAGACAATGAGCAGTTCTTC. It yields the protein CASSFLTGTDNEQFF.

This chain links TRBV18 with TRBJ2-5, with TRBD2 matching 7 bases. The J segment lost 4 bases and the V segment lost 2 bases, leaving 1 base of the junction unmatched. The CDR3 is 13 residues long. CDR1 is KGHSH and CDR2 is LQKENI in the germline V gene. The CDR3 loop reads CASSPTGGETQYF. The CDR3 DNA sequence: TGTGCCAGCTCACCAACGGGGGGAGAGACCCAGTACTTC.

This chain links TRBV5-4 with TRBJ2-1, with 10 bases aligning to TRBD1. The CDR3 spans 15 residues. V dropped 4 bases and J dropped 2; count of bases not matched to a gene: 3. Germline loops: CDR1 SGHNT, CDR2 YYREEE (reference sequence). The CDR3 sequence is CASSRTGGTYNEQFF. DNA for the CDR3: TGTGCCAGCAGCCGGACAGGGGGAACCTACAATGAGCAGTTCTTC.

V is TRBV9 and J is TRBJ1-1, with D unresolved. V was shortened by 1 base and J by 1 base, with 8 bases between the two germline ends. The CDR3 has 14 residues. CDR1 is SGDLS, CDR2 YYNGEE, per germline. This CDR3 reads CASSVSGENTEAFF. Written as DNA, the CDR3 is TGTGCCAGCAGCGTAAGTGGGGAGAACACTGAAGCTTTCTTT.

The CDR3 DNA sequence: TGTGCCACCAGCAGAGATCTGGGGGGAGAGCAGTTCTTC. It is translated as CATSRDLGGEQFF. This chain links TRBV15 with TRBJ2-1, with D maybe TRBD2 (6 bases). Trimming pared 0 bases from V and 10 bases from J, leaving 10 bases between. CDR1 is LNHNV, CDR2 YYDKDF, per germline (reference sequence). CDR3 length: 13 residues.

The V and J genes are TRBV7-6 and TRBJ2-1, with D perhaps matching TRBD2 (7 bases). Germline values: CDR1 SGHVS, CDR2 FNYEAQ. The CDR3 length is 16 residues. V lost 1 base and J lost 4, with 14 bases in between. CDR3: CASSLVRRGGYNEQFF. The CDR3 nucleotides are TGTGCCAGCAGCTTAGTAAGGAGGGGGGGGTACAATGAGCAGTTCTTC.

The V call is TRBV2, the J call TRBJ2-7, with TRBD2 matching over 8 bases. This CDR3 comprises 16 residues. Germline CDR1 SNHLY, CDR2 FYNNEI. V gave up 2 bases and J gave up 0 bases; unmatched junction bases: 6. The CDR3 sequence is CASSERTSRSSYEQYF. Here the CDR3 DNA reads TGTGCCAGCAGTGAAAGGACTAGCAGAAGCTCCTACGAGCAGTACTTC. The whole variable domain, remainder taken from reference TRBV2 and TRBJ2-7, is EPEVTQTPSHQVTQMGQEVILRCVPISNHLYFYWYRQILGQKVEFLVSFYNNEISEKSEIFDDQFSVERPDGSNFTLKIRSTKLEDSAMYFCASSERTSRSSYEQYFGPGTRLTVT.

V and J are TRBV5-4 and TRBJ1-4, with a tentative D call TRBD1 (6 bases). CDR3 length: 16 amino acids. The V gene lost 1 base and the J gene lost 8 bases, with 18 bases spanning the gap. Per germline, CDR1 SGHNT and CDR2 YYREEE (reference sequence). The CDR3 DNA is TGTGCCAGCAGCTTGACGCTGGGGGGCGGAGGCGAAAAACTGTTTTTT. As protein: CASSLTLGGGGEKLFF.

The V and J genes are TRBV6-2 or TRBV6-3 and TRBJ2-7, with 9 bases aligning to TRBD1. The V gene's germline CDR1 is MNHEY and CDR2 SVGEGT. After removal of 6 bases from V and 2 bases from J, the junction contained 14 bases not matched to a gene. The CDR3 contains 17 residues. CDR3 coding DNA: TGTGCCAGCAGCAAGATACGGACAGGGGCATACACCTACGAGCAGTACTTC. Translation gives CASSKIRTGAYTYEQYF.

The rearrangement joins TRBV6-6 to TRBJ2-1; D perhaps matches TRBD1 (7 bases). Germline CDR1 reads MNHNY; CDR2 reads SVGAGI (reference sequence). V was trimmed by 2 bases and J by 4 bases, leaving 15 bases between them. This CDR3 has 16 amino acids. The CDR3, as DNA: TGTGCCAGCAGTTACCCCCACCAGGGGGGTTACAATGAGCAGTTCTTC. As protein: CASSYPHQGGYNEQFF.